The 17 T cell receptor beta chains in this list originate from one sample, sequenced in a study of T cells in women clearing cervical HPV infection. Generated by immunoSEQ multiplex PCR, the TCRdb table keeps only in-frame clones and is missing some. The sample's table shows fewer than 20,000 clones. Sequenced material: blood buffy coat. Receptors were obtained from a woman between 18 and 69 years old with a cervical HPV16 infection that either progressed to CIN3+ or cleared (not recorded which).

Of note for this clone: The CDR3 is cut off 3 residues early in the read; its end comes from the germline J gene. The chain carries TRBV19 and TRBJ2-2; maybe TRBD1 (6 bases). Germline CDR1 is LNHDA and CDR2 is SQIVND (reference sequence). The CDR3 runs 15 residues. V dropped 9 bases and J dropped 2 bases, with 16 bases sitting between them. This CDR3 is CASRIGGDNTGELFF. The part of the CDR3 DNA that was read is TGTGCCAGCCGCATAGGGGGAGATAACACCGGGGAG. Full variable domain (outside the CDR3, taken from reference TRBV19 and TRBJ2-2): DGGITQSPKYLFRKEGQNVTLSCEQNLNHDAMYWYRQDPGQGLRLIYYSQIVNDFQKGDIAEGYSVSREKKESFPLTVTSAQKNPTAFYLCASRIGGDNTGELFFGEGSRLTVL.

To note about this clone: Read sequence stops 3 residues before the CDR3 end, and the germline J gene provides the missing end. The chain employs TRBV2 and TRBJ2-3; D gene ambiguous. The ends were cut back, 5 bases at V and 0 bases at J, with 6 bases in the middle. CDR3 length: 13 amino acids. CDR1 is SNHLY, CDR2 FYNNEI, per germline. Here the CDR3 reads CASSLLSTDTQYF. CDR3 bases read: TGTGCCAGCAGTTTACTGAGCACAGATACG.

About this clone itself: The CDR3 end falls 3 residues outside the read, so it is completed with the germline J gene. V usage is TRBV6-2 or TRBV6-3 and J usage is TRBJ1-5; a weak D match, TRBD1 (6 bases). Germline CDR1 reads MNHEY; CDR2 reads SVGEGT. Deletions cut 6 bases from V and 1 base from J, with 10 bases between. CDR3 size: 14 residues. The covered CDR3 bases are TGTGCCAGCAGGTCAGGGACAAGCAATCAGCCC. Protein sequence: CASRSGTSNQP. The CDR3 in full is CASRSGTSNQPQHF.

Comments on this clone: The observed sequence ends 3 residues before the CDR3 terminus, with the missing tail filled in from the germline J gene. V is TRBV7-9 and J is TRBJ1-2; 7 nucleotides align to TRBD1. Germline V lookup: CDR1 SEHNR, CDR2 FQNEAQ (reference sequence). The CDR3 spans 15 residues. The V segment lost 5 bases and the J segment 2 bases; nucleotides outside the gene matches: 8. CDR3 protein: CASSHTPDRNYGYTF. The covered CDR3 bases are TGTGCCAGCAGCCACACCCCGGACAGGAACTATGGC.

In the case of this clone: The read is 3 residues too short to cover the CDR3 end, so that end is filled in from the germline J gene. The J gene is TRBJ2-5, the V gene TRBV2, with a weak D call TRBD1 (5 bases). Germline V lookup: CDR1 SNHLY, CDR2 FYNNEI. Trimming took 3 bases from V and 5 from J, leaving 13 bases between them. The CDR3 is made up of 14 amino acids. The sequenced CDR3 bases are TGTGCCAGCAGTGAGACAGCCCCCGGGGAGACC. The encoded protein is CASSETAPGET. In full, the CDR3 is CASSETAPGETQYF.

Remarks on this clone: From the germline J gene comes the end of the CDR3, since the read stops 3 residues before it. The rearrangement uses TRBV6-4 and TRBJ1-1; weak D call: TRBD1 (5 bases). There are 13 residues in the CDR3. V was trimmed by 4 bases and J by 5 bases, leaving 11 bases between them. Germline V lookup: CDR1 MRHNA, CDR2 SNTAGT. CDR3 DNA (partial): TGTGCCAGCAGTGTGGAGGGGCAAACTGAA. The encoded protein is CASSVEGQTE. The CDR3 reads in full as CASSVEGQTEAFF.

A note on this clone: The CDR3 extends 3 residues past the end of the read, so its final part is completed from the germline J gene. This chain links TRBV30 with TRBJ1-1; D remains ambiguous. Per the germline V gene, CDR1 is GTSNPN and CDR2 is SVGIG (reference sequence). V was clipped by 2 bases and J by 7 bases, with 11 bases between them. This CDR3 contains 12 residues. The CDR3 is CAWSPSGLEAFF. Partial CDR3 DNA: TGTGCCTGGAGTCCCTCAGGCCTTGAA. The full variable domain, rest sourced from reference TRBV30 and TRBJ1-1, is SQTIHQWPATLVQPVGSPLSLECTVEGTSNPNLYWYRQAAGRGLQLLFYSVGIGQISSEVPQNLSASRPQDRQFILSSKKLLLSDSGFYLCAWSPSGLEAFFGQGTRLTVV.

CDR3: CAWMGLIRGTGDAYNEQFF. Incomplete CDR3 DNA: TGTGCCTGGATGGGGTTGATAAGGGGGACAGGGGATGCCTACAATGAG. The gene calls are TRBV30 and TRBJ2-1; 10 bases map to TRBD1. The CDR3 end is not reached by the read, which stops 3 residues before it; the germline J gene fills it in. V shed 4 bases and J 2 bases; nucleotides not matched to a gene: 17. The CDR3 is 19 residues long. Germline-derived CDR1 and CDR2 are GTSNPN and SVGIG (reference sequence).

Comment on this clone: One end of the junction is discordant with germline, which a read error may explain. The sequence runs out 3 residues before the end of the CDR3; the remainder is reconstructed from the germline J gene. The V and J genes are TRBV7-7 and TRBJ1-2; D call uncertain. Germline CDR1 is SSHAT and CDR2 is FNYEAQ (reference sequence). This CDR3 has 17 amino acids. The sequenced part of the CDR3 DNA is TGTGCTAGCAGCTTACCAGCTTATGGAAAACTATACTACGAC. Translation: CASSLPAYGKLYYD. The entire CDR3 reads CASSLPAYGKLYYDYTF.

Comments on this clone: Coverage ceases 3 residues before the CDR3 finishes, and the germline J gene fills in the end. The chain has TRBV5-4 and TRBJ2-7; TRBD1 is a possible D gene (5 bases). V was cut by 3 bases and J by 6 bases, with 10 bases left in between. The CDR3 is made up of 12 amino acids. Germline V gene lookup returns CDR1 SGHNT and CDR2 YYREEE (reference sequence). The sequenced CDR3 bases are TGTGCCAGCAGCTCTCAGGGTGCCGAG. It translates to CASSSQGAE. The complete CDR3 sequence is CASSSQGAEQYF.

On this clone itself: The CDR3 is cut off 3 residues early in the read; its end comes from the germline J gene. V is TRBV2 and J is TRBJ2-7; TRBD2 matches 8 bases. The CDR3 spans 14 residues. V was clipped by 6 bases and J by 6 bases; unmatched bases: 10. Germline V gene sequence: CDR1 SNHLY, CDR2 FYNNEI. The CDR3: CASRAGLGISEQYF. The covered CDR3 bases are TGTGCCAGCAGGGCGGGACTAGGAATTTCCGAG. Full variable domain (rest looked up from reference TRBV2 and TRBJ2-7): EPEVTQTPSHQVTQMGQEVILRCVPISNHLYFYWYRQILGQKVEFLVSFYNNEISEKSEIFDDQFSVERPDGSNFTLKIRSTKLEDSAMYFCASRAGLGISEQYFGPGTRLTVT.

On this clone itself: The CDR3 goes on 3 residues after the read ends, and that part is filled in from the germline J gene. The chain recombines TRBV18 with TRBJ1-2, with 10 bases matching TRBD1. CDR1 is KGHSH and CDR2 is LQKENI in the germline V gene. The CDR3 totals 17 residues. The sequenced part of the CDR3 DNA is TGTGCCAGCTCCCTCACAACCGGGACAGGGGTCACAGATACC. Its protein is CASSLTTGTGVTDT. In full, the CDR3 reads CASSLTTGTGVTDTYTF.

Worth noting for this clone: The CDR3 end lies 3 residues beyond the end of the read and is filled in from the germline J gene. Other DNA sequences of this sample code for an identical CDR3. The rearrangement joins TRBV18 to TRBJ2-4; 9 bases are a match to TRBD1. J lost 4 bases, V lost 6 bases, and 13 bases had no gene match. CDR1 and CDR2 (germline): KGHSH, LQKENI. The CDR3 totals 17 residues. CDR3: CASSPPPLGTGKNIQYF. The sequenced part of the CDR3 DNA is TGTGCCAGCTCCCCCCCTCCCCTCGGGACAGGGAAAAACATT. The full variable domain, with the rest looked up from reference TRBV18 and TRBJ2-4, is NAGVMQNPRHLVRRRGQEARLRCSPMKGHSHVYWYRQLPEEGLKFMVYLQKENIIDESGMPKERFSAEFPKEGPSILRIQQVVRGDSAAYFCASSPPPLGTGKNIQYFGAGTRLSVL.

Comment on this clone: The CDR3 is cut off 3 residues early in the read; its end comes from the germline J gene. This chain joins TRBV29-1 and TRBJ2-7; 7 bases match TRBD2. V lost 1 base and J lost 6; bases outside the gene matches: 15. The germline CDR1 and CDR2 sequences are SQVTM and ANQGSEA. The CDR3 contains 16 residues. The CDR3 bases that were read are TGCAGCGTTGAAGGTGGCCCCAGGCGGGAGAGATCCGAG. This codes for CSVEGGPRRERSE. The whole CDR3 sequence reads CSVEGGPRRERSEQYF.

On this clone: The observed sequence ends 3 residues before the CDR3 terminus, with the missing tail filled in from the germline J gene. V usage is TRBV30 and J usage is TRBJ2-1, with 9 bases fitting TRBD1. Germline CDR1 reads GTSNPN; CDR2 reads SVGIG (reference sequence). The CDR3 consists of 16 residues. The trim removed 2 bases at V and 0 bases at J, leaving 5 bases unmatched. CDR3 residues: CAWSLDRGSSYNEQFF. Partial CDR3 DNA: TGTGCCTGGAGTTTGGACAGGGGTAGCTCCTACAATGAG.

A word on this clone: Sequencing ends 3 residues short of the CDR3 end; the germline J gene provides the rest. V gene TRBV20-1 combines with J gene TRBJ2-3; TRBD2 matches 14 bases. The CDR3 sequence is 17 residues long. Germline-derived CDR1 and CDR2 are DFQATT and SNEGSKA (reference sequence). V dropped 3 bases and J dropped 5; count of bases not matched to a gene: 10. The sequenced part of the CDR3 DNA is TGCAGTGCTAGGACTAGCGGGAGGGCCCTAGCTGGAGATACG. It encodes CSARTSGRALAGDT. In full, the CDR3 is CSARTSGRALAGDTQYF.

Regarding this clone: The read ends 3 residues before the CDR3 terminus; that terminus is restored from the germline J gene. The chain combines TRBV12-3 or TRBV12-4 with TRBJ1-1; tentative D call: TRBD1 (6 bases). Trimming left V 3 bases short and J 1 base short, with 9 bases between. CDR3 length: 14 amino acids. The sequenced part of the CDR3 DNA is TGTGCCAGCAGTTTGGGCAGGGGGAACACTGAA. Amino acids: CASSLGRGNTE. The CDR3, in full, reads CASSLGRGNTEAFF.